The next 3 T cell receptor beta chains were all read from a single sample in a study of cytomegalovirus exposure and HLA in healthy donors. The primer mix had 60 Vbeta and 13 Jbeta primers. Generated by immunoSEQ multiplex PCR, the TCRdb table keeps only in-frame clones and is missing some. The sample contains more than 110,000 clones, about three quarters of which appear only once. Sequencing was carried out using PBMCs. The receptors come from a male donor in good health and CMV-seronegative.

The CDR3 reads CASSRREGDSPLHF. The DNA for the CDR3 is TGTGCCAGCAGCCGCAGGGAAGGAGATTCACCCCTCCACTTT. J is TRBJ1-6 and V is TRBV4-2; TRBD1 might be the D (5 bases). Per the germline V gene, CDR1 is LGHNA and CDR2 is YNFKEQ. V lost 4 bases and J 8 bases, leaving 12 bases between the germline ends. The CDR3 has 14 amino acids.

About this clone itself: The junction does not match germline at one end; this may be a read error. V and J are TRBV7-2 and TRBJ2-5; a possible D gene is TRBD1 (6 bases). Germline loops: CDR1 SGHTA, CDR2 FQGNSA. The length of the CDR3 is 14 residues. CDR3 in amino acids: CAGSLGTNPETQYF. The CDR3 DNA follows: TGTGCCGGCAGCCTTGGGACAAACCCGGAGACCCAGTACTTC.

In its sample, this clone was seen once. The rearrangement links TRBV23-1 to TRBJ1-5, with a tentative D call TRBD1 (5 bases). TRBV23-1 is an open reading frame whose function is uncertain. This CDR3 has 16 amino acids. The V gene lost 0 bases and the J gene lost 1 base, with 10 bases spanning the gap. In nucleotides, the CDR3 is TGCGCCAGCAGTCAATCGAAGGGGAACAGCAATCAGCCCCAGCATTTT. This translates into CASSQSKGNSNQPQHF.